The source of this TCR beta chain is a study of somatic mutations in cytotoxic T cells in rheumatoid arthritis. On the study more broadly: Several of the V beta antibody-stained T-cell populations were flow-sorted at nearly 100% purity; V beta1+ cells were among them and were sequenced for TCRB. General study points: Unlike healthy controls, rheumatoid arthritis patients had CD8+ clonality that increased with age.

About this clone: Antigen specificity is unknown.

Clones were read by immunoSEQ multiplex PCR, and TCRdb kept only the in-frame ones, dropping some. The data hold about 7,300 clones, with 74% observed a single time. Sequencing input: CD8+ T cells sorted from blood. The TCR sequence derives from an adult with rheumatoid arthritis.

Here the CDR3 reads CASSTPRTPYEQYF. In nucleotides, the CDR3 is TGTGCCAGCAGCACGCCCCGGACACCTTACGAGCAGTACTTC. The rearrangement joins TRBV5-6 to TRBJ2-7, with a weak D call TRBD1 (5 bases). Germline V gene data show CDR1 as SGHDT and CDR2 as YYEEEE. Deletions cut 4 bases from V and 4 bases from J, with 15 bases between. This CDR3 comprises 14 residues.